The 4 T cell receptor beta chains below come from one sample, sequenced in a study of blood T cell repertoires in COVID-19. Sequencing was performed with immunoSEQ multiplex PCR; in TCRdb, only in-frame clones are kept and a portion is missing. The sample lists hundreds of thousands of clones, about 83% occurring once. Sequencing was carried out using PBMCs or T cells enriched from blood (not recorded which). The receptors were sampled from a woman aged 45 to 65 who had been exposed to COVID-19.

This chain connects TRBV5-1 to TRBJ1-6; no reliable D call. Per the germline V gene, CDR1 is SGHRS and CDR2 is YFSETQ. The V and J ends lost 0 bases and 7 bases respectively, with 11 bases between them. The CDR3 has 15 residues. CDR3 sequence: CASSLAQGGNSPLHF. The CDR3 bases are TGCGCCAGCAGCTTGGCCCAAGGAGGCAATTCACCCCTCCACTTT.

CDR3 nucleotides: TGTGCCTGGAGAAGGGGCATCTACGAGCAGTACTTC. It encodes CAWRRGIYEQYF. V usage is TRBV30 and J usage is TRBJ2-7; possible D gene TRBD1, 5 bases. With 3 bases removed from V and 3 bases from J, the gap between germline ends came to 9 bases. Germline V gene data show CDR1 as GTSNPN and CDR2 as SVGIG (reference sequence). The CDR3 is made up of 12 amino acids.

V is TRBV19 and J is TRBJ1-3; 7 bases align to TRBD1. V dropped 7 bases and J dropped 4; count of bases not matched to a gene: 19. Germline values: CDR1 LNHDA, CDR2 SQIVND (reference sequence). CDR3 length: 18 amino acids. This CDR3 reads CASMKAGQPSSSGNTIYF. CDR3 bases: TGTGCCAGTATGAAGGCGGGACAGCCATCTTCGTCCGGAAACACCATATATTTT.

The chain recombines TRBV2 with TRBJ1-1; possible D gene TRBD1, 6 bases. The CDR3 is 13 amino acids. CDR1 and CDR2 (germline): SNHLY, FYNNEI. Trimming left V 7 bases short and J 5 bases short, with 14 bases between. CDR3 loop: CASIQGLGTEAFF. The CDR3, as DNA: TGTGCCAGCATCCAGGGGCTTGGTACTGAAGCTTTCTTT.